The 31 T cell receptor beta chains presented below share a single source sample, sequenced in a study of cytomegalovirus exposure and HLA in healthy donors. The primer mix had 60 Vbeta and 13 Jbeta primers. TCRdb's copy holds only in-frame clones and misses some; the assay was immunoSEQ multiplex PCR. The repertoire has 150,000 to 250,000 clones, approximately 83% of them found once; the top ten carry about 0.092%. The sample taken for sequencing was PBMCs. The receptor set was obtained from a boy aged 2-9 years in good health and CMV-seronegative.

In this sample, this clone turned up a few times. The rearrangement uses TRBV18 and TRBJ1-6; possible D gene TRBD1, 5 bases. This CDR3 is 14 amino acids long. Germline assignment: CDR1 KGHSH and CDR2 LQKENI. V lost 1 base and J lost 6, with 7 bases in between. CDR3 coding DNA: TGTGCCAGCTCACCACAGGGGCGTAATTCACCCCTCCACTTT. Its protein product is CASSPQGRNSPLHF. The variable domain in full, with the rest retrieved from reference TRBV18 and TRBJ1-6, is NAGVMQNPRHLVRRRGQEARLRCSPMKGHSHVYWYRQLPEEGLKFMVYLQKENIIDESGMPKERFSAEFPKEGPSILRIQQVVRGDSAAYFCASSPQGRNSPLHFGNGTRLTVT.

V gene TRBV7-3 combines with J gene TRBJ1-5; 9 bases align to TRBD1. This CDR3 has 17 residues. Germline V gene lookup returns CDR1 SGHTA and CDR2 FQGTGA. The ends lost 5 bases at V and 6 bases at J; junction bases unmatched: 14. DNA for the CDR3: TGTGCCAGCAGCCCACGGGACAGGGATTCCGTTGGTCAGCCCCAGCATTTT. The encoded protein is CASSPRDRDSVGQPQHF.

This chain uses TRBV9 with TRBJ1-2; D is unresolved. The CDR3 is 14 amino acids. The V end lost 6 bases, the J end lost 7 bases, and 19 bases lay between the germline ends. The germline gives CDR1 SGDLS, CDR2 YYNGEE. CDR3 protein: CASTKRAETSGYTF. CDR3 bases: TGTGCCAGCACGAAGAGGGCAGAAACAAGTGGCTACACCTTC.

The rearrangement joins TRBV7-2 to TRBJ2-5; weak D call: TRBD1 (5 bases). This CDR3 has 15 residues. The V gene lost 1 base and the J gene lost 2 bases, with 11 bases spanning the gap. Germline CDR1 SGHTA, CDR2 FQGNSA. CDR3 region: CASSLVGALQETQYF. The CDR3 DNA reads TGTGCCAGCAGCTTAGTAGGGGCCCTGCAAGAGACCCAGTACTTC.

The chain joins TRBV5-3 to TRBJ1-1; D unresolved. TRBV5-3 is sorted into the ORF group, with uncertain function. V was clipped by 7 bases and J by 7 bases, with 17 bases between them. The CDR3 extends over 13 amino acids. CDR3 DNA sequence: TGTGCCAGAGTTCAGAGGGTGCATGATGAAGCTTTCTTT. It codes for CARVQRVHDEAFF.

This clone has only one observation. The chain combines TRBV7-6 with TRBJ2-1; tentative D call: TRBD2 (6 bases). The CDR3 is made up of 17 amino acids. V shed 5 bases and J shed 0 bases, with 17 bases lying between them. The germline V gene encodes CDR1 SGHVS and CDR2 FNYEAQ. The chain's CDR3 is CASSHPKSGVSYNEQFF. The CDR3 bases are TGTGCCAGCAGCCATCCTAAGTCGGGGGTCTCCTACAATGAGCAGTTCTTC. The whole variable domain, filled in from reference TRBV7-6 and TRBJ2-1, reads GAGVSQSPRYKVTKRGQDVALRCDPISGHVSLYWYRQALGQGPEFLTYFNYEAQQDKSGLPNDRFSAERPEGSISTLTIQRTEQRDSAMYRCASSHPKSGVSYNEQFFGPGTRLTVL.

This clone has a single count. J is TRBJ2-7 and V is TRBV21-1; the table names TRBD1, a call not compared with the DNA. TRBV21-1 is annotated as a pseudogene. The CDR3 contains 13 residues. CDR3 protein: CASSSRTGPEQYF. Here the CDR3 DNA reads TGTGCCAGCAGCTCCAGGACAGGGCCCGAGCAGTACTTC.

This chain links TRBV7-9 with TRBJ1-2, with 9 nucleotides matching TRBD1. CDR3 length: 14 residues. The V gene end was trimmed by 7 bases and the J gene end by 4 bases; junction bases not matched to a gene: 7. Germline loops: CDR1 SEHNR, CDR2 FQNEAQ (reference sequence). CDR3 DNA sequence: TGTGCCAGCACCTCGGACAGGGGTGTCTATGGCTACACCTTC. Translated: CASTSDRGVYGYTF.

The chain has TRBV6-5 and TRBJ1-2; 9 positions agree with TRBD1. Germline lookup yields CDR1 MNHEY and CDR2 SVGAGI. With 0 bases clipped from V and 3 bases from J, the junction kept 5 bases outside the gene matches. The CDR3 is 16 amino acids. The CDR3 DNA reads as TGTGCCAGCAGTTACTCGAAATGGACAGGGGACTATGGCTACACCTTC. Translation: CASSYSKWTGDYGYTF.

This chain joins TRBV4-1 and TRBJ2-1; TRBD2 aligns across 13 bases. The CDR3 loop spans 18 amino acids. V dropped 1 base and J dropped 2; count of bases not matched to a gene: 5. Germline CDR1 is MGHRA and CDR2 is YSYEKL. DNA of the CDR3: TGCGCCAGCAGCCAAGGGAAACTAGCGGGGGGGCCCTACAATGAGCAGTTCTTC. It codes for CASSQGKLAGGPYNEQFF.

V usage is TRBV9 and J usage is TRBJ2-5; 7 bases agree with TRBD1. This CDR3 contains 15 residues. The trim removed 3 bases at V and 3 bases at J, leaving 8 bases unmatched. Germline V CDR1 and CDR2: SGDLS, YYNGEE. CDR3 amino acids: CASSAGQYLEETQYF. The CDR3 nucleotides are TGTGCCAGCAGCGCGGGACAGTACCTCGAAGAGACCCAGTACTTC.

The CDR3 coding sequence is TGTGCCAGCAGCTTAAGGGCTAGCGGGGGGTACAATGAGCAGTTCTTC. It translates to CASSLRASGGYNEQFF. The chain links TRBV7-2 to TRBJ2-1, with 11 positions matching TRBD2. There are 16 residues in the CDR3. With V trimmed by 2 bases and J by 4 bases, 4 bases remained unmatched. In germline, CDR1 is SGHTA, CDR2 FQGNSA. Combining the CDR3 with reference TRBV7-2 and TRBJ2-1 gives the whole variable domain GAGVSQSPSNKVTEKGKDVELRCDPISGHTALYWYRQSLGQGLEFLIYFQGNSAPDKSGLPSDRFSAERTGGSVSTLTIQRTQQEDSAVYLCASSLRASGGYNEQFFGPGTRLTVL.

The chain uses TRBV7-2 and TRBJ2-5; tentatively, D is TRBD1 (8 bases). Germline CDR1 is SGHTA and CDR2 is FQGNSA. The CDR3 is 18 residues long. V lost 4 bases and J 3 bases, leaving 24 bases between the germline ends. CDR3 loop: CASSYTTPDRAGEETQYF. The CDR3 region has the DNA TGTGCCAGCAGCTACACCACTCCGGACAGGGCGGGGGAAGAGACCCAGTACTTC.

The chain combines TRBV7-9 with TRBJ1-6; 9 nucleotides agree with TRBD1. The CDR3 totals 15 residues. Germline V gene sequence: CDR1 SEHNR, CDR2 FQNEAQ (reference sequence). V was pared by 0 bases and J by 6 bases, with 0 bases of the junction left unmatched. CDR3 sequence reads: CASSLAGQGNSPLHF. The CDR3 DNA is TGTGCCAGCAGCTTAGCGGGACAGGGTAATTCACCCCTCCACTTT.

CDR3 in amino acids: CASSGHLSYEQYF. The CDR3 DNA is TGTGCCAGTAGCGGACACCTGTCCTACGAGCAGTACTTC. The gene calls are TRBV27 and TRBJ2-7, with D tentatively TRBD2 (6 bases). Per the germline V gene, CDR1 is MNHEY and CDR2 is SMNVEV (reference sequence). The V end was cut by 9 bases, the J end by 1 base, with 13 bases between. The CDR3 length is 13 residues.

This chain joins TRBV7-2 and TRBJ2-5; D is perhaps TRBD2 (5 bases). V lost 8 bases, J lost 0 bases, and 13 bases lay in between. Germline-derived CDR1 and CDR2 are SGHTA and FQGNSA. The CDR3 contains 14 residues. For the CDR3, the DNA is TGTGCCAGCGGTCGATACGGGAACCAAGAGACCCAGTACTTC. Its protein is CASGRYGNQETQYF.

The chain links TRBV6-1 to TRBJ1-1; 8 bases line up with TRBD1. This CDR3 is 15 amino acids long. J gave up 4 bases and V 6 bases, and 10 bases lay outside the gene matches. Germline V gene sequence: CDR1 MNHNS, CDR2 SASEGT. CDR3 residues: CASRLSQGAVTEAFF. Written as DNA, the CDR3 is TGTGCCAGCAGGCTCTCTCAGGGGGCTGTCACTGAAGCTTTCTTT.

The sample holds one count of this clone. The chain is built from TRBV5-1 and TRBJ1-1, with D tentatively TRBD1 (6 bases). V lost 2 bases to trimming and J lost 4 bases, with 18 bases between them. The CDR3 has 16 residues. Germline V lookup: CDR1 SGHRS, CDR2 YFSETQ. The CDR3 protein is CASSFKPTGMSTEAFF. CDR3 sequence (DNA): TGCGCCAGCAGCTTTAAGCCTACAGGGATGAGCACTGAAGCTTTCTTT.

The V gene is TRBV7-3, the J gene TRBJ2-1; 10 bases agree with TRBD1. The CDR3 contains 12 residues. Trimming removed 8 bases from V and 11 bases from J; junction bases left unmatched: 6. The V gene's germline CDR1 is SGHTA and CDR2 FQGTGA. For the CDR3, the DNA is TGTGCCAGCGGACAGGGGGGTCCCCAGCAGTTCTTC. Translation: CASGQGGPQQFF.

The rearrangement joins TRBV5-4 to TRBJ1-4; no firm D call. Trimming took off 1 base at V and 0 bases at J, with 4 bases between the two ends. The CDR3 is 14 amino acids. Germline lookup yields CDR1 SGHNT and CDR2 YYREEE (reference sequence). The CDR3 is CASSLYSTNEKLFF. CDR3 DNA sequence: TGTGCCAGCAGCTTGTACTCAACTAATGAAAAACTGTTTTTT.

The V gene is TRBV7-6, the J gene TRBJ1-3, with a possible D match to TRBD1 (5 bases). Germline V gives CDR1 SGHVS, CDR2 FNYEAQ. Trimming took off 1 base at V and 1 base at J, with 17 bases between the two ends. This CDR3 comprises 18 residues. The CDR3 DNA reads TGTGCCAGCAGCTTAGGTTCCGTGGGGCCGGAATCTGGAAACACCATATATTTT. Translated, it gives CASSLGSVGPESGNTIYF.

V gene TRBV27 combines with J gene TRBJ2-7; TRBD2 agrees at 12 bases. Germline lookup yields CDR1 MNHEY and CDR2 SMNVEV (reference sequence). This CDR3 region has 15 residues. After removal of 8 bases from V and 4 bases from J, the junction contained 9 bases not matched to a gene. The CDR3 coding sequence is TGTGCCAGCGCGACTAGCGGGGGTACGATTTACGAGCAGTACTTC. Its translation: CASATSGGTIYEQYF.

The J gene is TRBJ1-2, the V gene TRBV5-5; no reliable D call. Trimming shortened V by 4 bases and J by 5 bases, and 15 bases separated the two germline ends. Per germline, CDR1 SGHKS and CDR2 YYEKEE (reference sequence). The CDR3 covers 14 residues. CDR3 loop: CASSMDLGVYGYTF. The CDR3 nucleotides read TGTGCCAGCAGCATGGACCTCGGGGTTTATGGCTACACCTTC.

On this clone itself: An end of the junction does not agree with germline; a read error may underlie this. This chain connects TRBV2 to TRBJ2-6; a possible D gene is TRBD1 (5 bases). CDR1 is SNHLY and CDR2 is FYNNEI in the germline V gene. The CDR3 length is 14 residues. CDR3 protein: CASSTGAGADVLTF. DNA for the CDR3: TGTGCCAGCAGTACAGGAGCTGGGGCCGACGTCCTGACTTTC.

The J gene is TRBJ2-7, the V gene TRBV2, with 10 bases fitting TRBD2. This CDR3 is 15 amino acids long. The V gene's germline CDR1 is SNHLY and CDR2 FYNNEI. V gave up 4 bases and J gave up 5 bases; unmatched junction bases: 8. The CDR3 is CASSVRTSGDNEQYF. CDR3 sequence (DNA): TGTGCCAGCAGTGTCCGCACTAGCGGGGACAACGAGCAGTACTTC.

This sequence joins TRBV6-1 and TRBJ2-7; 10 bases are shared with TRBD1. Germline trimming cut 5 bases from V and 3 bases from J; bases unmatched to any gene: 7. The germline V gene encodes CDR1 MNHNS and CDR2 SASEGT. The CDR3 loop spans 15 amino acids. The CDR3 reads CASSSGTGALYEQYF. The CDR3 nucleotides are TGTGCCAGCAGTTCCGGGACAGGGGCACTCTACGAGCAGTACTTC.

The CDR3 loop is CASSLAGGLHEQYF. The CDR3 DNA reads TGCGCCAGCAGCTTAGCGGGGGGGCTCCACGAGCAGTACTTC. The genes are TRBV5-1 and TRBJ2-7; TRBD2 aligns across 10 bases. V dropped 2 bases and J dropped 5; count of bases not matched to a gene: 4. The CDR3 is 14 amino acids. The V gene's germline CDR1 is SGHRS and CDR2 YFSETQ. The full variable domain, in which reference TRBV5-1 and TRBJ2-7 provide the parts outside the CDR3, is KAGVTQTPRYLIKTRGQQVTLSCSPISGHRSVSWYQQTPGQGLQFLFEYFSETQRNKGNFPGRFSGRQFSNSRSEMNVSTLELGDSALYLCASSLAGGLHEQYFGPGTRLTVT.

The rearrangement uses TRBV2 and TRBJ2-7, with a possible D match to TRBD2 (6 bases). Germline loops: CDR1 SNHLY, CDR2 FYNNEI. V was shortened by 1 base and J by 0 bases, with 10 bases between the two germline ends. CDR3 size: 15 residues. The CDR3 bases are TGTGCCAGCAGTGAAGTGGGGGGAAGCTCCTACGAGCAGTACTTC. Translating gives CASSEVGGSSYEQYF.

This chain links TRBV6-1 with TRBJ2-7; perhaps TRBD2 as D (5 bases). CDR3 length: 15 amino acids. The V gene lost 6 bases and the J gene lost 2 bases, with 17 bases spanning the gap. Germline V lookup: CDR1 MNHNS, CDR2 SASEGT. The CDR3 reads CASSPTDSPTYEQYF. Written as DNA, the CDR3 is TGTGCCAGCAGCCCAACGGACTCCCCCACCTACGAGCAGTACTTC.

V usage is TRBV9 and J usage is TRBJ1-5, with TRBD1 matching 9 bases. Germline CDR1 SGDLS, CDR2 YYNGEE. The V and J ends lost 0 bases and 5 bases, in that order; junction bases with no gene match: 3. The CDR3 is 15 amino acids. This chain's CDR3 is CASSVGTGADQPQHF. The CDR3 DNA is TGTGCCAGCAGCGTAGGGACAGGGGCCGATCAGCCCCAGCATTTT.

The chain combines TRBV27 with TRBJ1-1, with a tentative D call TRBD1 (6 bases). Germline V CDR1 and CDR2: MNHEY, SMNVEV (reference sequence). Deletions cut 5 bases from V and 1 base from J, with 8 bases between. This CDR3 is built from 13 residues. This CDR3 is CASSLQGNTEAFF. CDR3 in DNA: TGTGCCAGCAGTCTACAGGGGAACACTGAAGCTTTCTTT.